The sequence of this T cell receptor (beta chain) was determined in a study of Ad26.COV2.S vaccination and SARS-CoV-2 variants. Study-wide results and limits: While placebo recipients had lower spike-specific TCR breadth, vaccine recipients had more.

Sequencing was performed with immunoSEQ multiplex PCR; in TCRdb, only in-frame clones are kept and a portion is missing. Here the sample spans 350,000 to 450,000 clones, about 80% being singletons. Treatment reported: over 15 received Ad26.COV2.S at low or high dose, single or two shots; about 5 received placebo; per-sample allocation not given. On day 63 after the first injection, vaccine and placebo recipients gave samples. The germline gives CDR1 SGHVS, CDR2 FQNEAQ. The V and J ends lost 2 bases and 1 base respectively, with 24 bases between them. The CDR3 has 19 residues. A note on this clone: Its antigen remains unknown.

This clonotype was sampled from a person between 18 and 65 years old who received the Ad26.COV2.S COVID-19 vaccine or a placebo. The material was peripheral blood, obtained in a trial of Ad26.COV2.S vaccine versus placebo. The rearrangement joins TRBV7-8 to TRBJ2-7, with D hard to call. The CDR3 region has the DNA TGTGCCAGCAGCTTATCTTCTAGTTACGGCGGCCGAAGGTCCTACGAGCAGTACTTC. Translated, it gives CASSLSSSYGGRRSYEQYF.